Listed below are T cell receptor beta chains from one sample, sequenced in a study of glioma-infiltrating T cells. TCRdb itself ran the multiplex PCR reads through MiXCR, one entry per CDR3 protein. The repertoire includes about 4,900 distinct CDR3 sequences, 31% of them detected once, and 7.3% sits in the top ten. Sequencing input: glioma tissue, nonneoplastic brain tissue, or PBMCs (not recorded which). Receptors were obtained from a human donor with low-grade glioma or glioblastoma, undergoing nonglioma brain surgery, or in good health (not recorded which). CDR3s include the opening cysteine and the closing phenylalanine or tryptophan. D genes are given only for firm matches. A row's size may be missing; if present it is once, few, many or a size class.

clone_size,v_call,j_call,d_call,cdr3_aa,cdr3_nt
many,TRBV10-3,TRBJ2-1,TRBD2,CAISERSGGPYNEQFF,TGTGCCATCAGTGAGAGAAGCGGGGGACCGTACAATGAGCAGTTCTTC
once,TRBV5-1,TRBJ2-3,.,CASSFEGTSVDTQYF,TGCGCCAGCAGCTTCGAGGGTACTAGTGTAGATACGCAGTATTTT
.,TRBV14,TRBJ1-1,.,CASSQLKAGATEAFF,TGTGCCAGCAGCCAACTCAAGGCAGGGGCAACTGAAGCTTTCTTT
medium-sized,TRBV7-9,TRBJ2-3,TRBD2,CASSSTKTLTSGGPVDTQYF,TGTGCCAGCAGCTCAACAAAGACATTGACTAGCGGGGGGCCCGTGGATACGCAGTATTTT
.,TRBV11-2,TRBJ2-3,TRBD2,CASSITGTTSTDTQYF,TGTGCCAGCAGCATAACCGGGACTACTAGCACAGATACGCAGTATTTT
medium-sized,TRBV4-1,TRBJ1-1,TRBD1,CASSQLTGGEAFF,TGCGCCAGCAGCCAACTGACAGGGGGTGAAGCTTTCTTT
.,TRBV6-1,TRBJ1-2,.,CASTSVGYVYTF,TGTGCCAGCACCTCGGTGGGGTATGTCTACACCTTC
medium-sized,TRBV15,TRBJ1-5,.,CATSRDFSSLHNQPQHF,TGTGCCACCAGCAGAGACTTTTCTTCCCTTCACAATCAGCCCCAGCATTTT
.,TRBV20-1,TRBJ1-4,.,CSARCRDPNEKLFF,TGCAGTGCTAGGTGTCGGGACCCTAATGAAAAACTGTTTTTT
many,TRBV10-1,TRBJ2-5,.,CASSEGLGREETQYF,TGCGCCAGCAGTGAAGGGCTTGGCAGGGAAGAGACCCAGTACTTC
many,TRBV19,TRBJ1-2,TRBD1,CASSIDTGGWYGYTF,TGTGCCAGTAGTATAGATACAGGGGGCTGGTATGGCTACACCTTC
medium-sized,TRBV2,TRBJ1-5,.,CASRRGLGQPQHF,TGTGCCAGCAGGAGGGGACTCGGGCAGCCCCAGCATTTT
medium-sized,TRBV10-3,TRBJ2-3,.,CAISDRTSGTDTQYF,TGTGCCATCAGTGACAGGACATCGGGCACAGATACGCAGTATTTT
large,TRBV6-1,TRBJ2-7,.,CASSIQGVREQYF,TGTGCCAGCAGCATACAGGGAGTACGCGAGCAGTACTTC
medium-sized,TRBV7-2,TRBJ1-6,.,CASSLFFAGSNSPLHF,TGTGCCAGCAGCTTATTTTTTGCAGGGTCGAATTCACCCCTCCACTTT
medium-sized,TRBV10-1,TRBJ1-3,.,CASSESPDPSGNTIYF,TGCGCCAGCAGTGAGTCCCCGGACCCGTCGGGAAACACCATATATTTT
.,TRBV28,TRBJ1-2,.,CVSSPLFRDNYGYTF,TGTGTTAGCAGTCCCTTATTCCGGGATAACTATGGCTACACCTTC
.,TRBV7-2,TRBJ1-2,.,CASIQSANLYGYIF,TGTGCCAGCATCCAATCAGCAAACCTCTATGGCTACATCTTC
large,TRBV6-2/TRBV6-3,TRBJ2-7,.,CASSYSVTSGARSYEQYF,TGTGCCAGCAGTTACTCGGTAACGTCCGGGGCCAGGTCCTACGAGCAGTACTTC
medium-sized,TRBV10-3,TRBJ2-1,.,CAIGQGYNEQFF,TGTGCCATCGGGCAGGGTTACAATGAGCAGTTCTTC
.,TRBV19,TRBJ1-1,.,CASRQGAGTEAFF,TGTGCCAGTAGACAGGGAGCGGGCACTGAAGCTTTCTTT
.,TRBV7-2,TRBJ1-1,.,CASRSREDGRPMNTEAFF,TGTGCCAGCAGAAGCCGAGAGGACGGGAGACCAATGAACACTGAAGCTTTCTTT
medium-sized,TRBV28,TRBJ1-1,.,CASRTSGSMNTEAFF,TGTGCCAGCAGAACTTCAGGGTCTATGAACACTGAAGCTTTCTTT
.,TRBV30,TRBJ2-1,.,CAWSVRQDYEQFF,TGTGCCTGGAGTGTACGTCAGGATTATGAGCAGTTCTTC
few,TRBV29-1,TRBJ2-1,.,CSVERPRGYNEQFF,TGCAGCGTTGAGCGCCCCCGAGGGTACAATGAGCAGTTCTTC
.,TRBV9,TRBJ2-7,.,CASSDGLGGSYEQYF,TGTGCCAGCAGCGACGGACTGGGAGGCTCCTACGAGCAGTACTTC
medium-sized,TRBV4-1,TRBJ2-3,TRBD2,CASSQPLAGQVTDTQYF,TGCGCCAGCAGCCAACCACTAGCGGGCCAGGTCACAGATACGCAGTATTTT
.,TRBV19,TRBJ2-7,.,CASSPGTSSYEQYF,TGTGCCAGTAGTCCCGGGACAAGCTCCTACGAGCAGTACTTC
many,TRBV5-1,TRBJ2-1,TRBD2,CASSQGLAGHNEQFF,TGCGCCAGCAGCCAGGGACTAGCGGGGCACAATGAGCAGTTCTTC
once,TRBV28,TRBJ1-1,.,CASIYRRALNTEAFF,TGTGCCAGCATCTATCGTCGGGCCTTGAACACTGAAGCTTTCTTT
medium-sized,TRBV6-1,TRBJ1-1,TRBD1,CASSGTVPRGEAFF,TGTGCCAGCAGCGGGACAGTACCTCGTGGAGAAGCTTTCTTT
medium-sized,TRBV20-1,TRBJ2-7,.,CSAPVGTYEQYF,TGCAGTGCCCCAGTCGGGACCTACGAGCAGTACTTC
medium-sized,TRBV12-3/TRBV12-4,TRBJ2-1,TRBD1,CASSSGTGTYNEQFF,TGTGCCAGCAGTTCAGGGACAGGGACTTACAATGAGCAGTTCTTC
.,TRBV7-8,TRBJ1-5,TRBD1,CARSRQDRTPDQPQHF,TGTGCCAGAAGCCGTCAGGACAGGACCCCAGATCAGCCACAGCATTTT
medium-sized,TRBV6-6,TRBJ1-3,TRBD1,CASSYSSQGGKNTIYF,TGTGCCAGCAGTTACTCGAGTCAAGGGGGCAAAAACACCATATATTTT
medium-sized,TRBV4-1,TRBJ1-5,TRBD1,CASSQYRGGNQPQHF,TGCGCCAGCAGCCAATACAGGGGAGGAAATCAGCCCCAGCATTTT
medium-sized,TRBV5-1,TRBJ2-3,.,CASSLGERTDTQYF,TGCGCCAGCAGCTTAGGGGAGAGGACAGATACGCAGTATTTT
medium-sized,TRBV27,TRBJ2-5,TRBD1,CASSPDRGRRETQYF,TGTGCCAGCAGTCCGGACAGGGGGCGGCGAGAGACCCAGTACTTC
.,TRBV20-1,TRBJ2-2,TRBD2,CSASGLALGTGELFF,TGCAGTGCCTCAGGACTAGCGTTAGGCACCGGGGAGCTGTTTTTT
many,TRBV7-9,TRBJ2-5,.,CASSLVDLETQYF,TGTGCCAGCAGCTTAGTAGACTTGGAGACCCAGTACTTC
medium-sized,TRBV20-1,TRBJ2-5,TRBD2,CSANSMGGVQETQYF,TGCAGTGCTAACTCTATGGGGGGGGTCCAAGAGACCCAGTACTTC
medium-sized,TRBV3-1,TRBJ2-1,TRBD2,CASSRSGGINNEQFF,TGTGCCAGCAGCCGGAGCGGGGGGATTAACAATGAGCAGTTCTTC
medium-sized,TRBV4-1,TRBJ2-1,.,CASSQEATSSYNEQFF,TGCGCCAGCAGCCAAGAGGCAACTAGCTCCTACAATGAGCAGTTCTTC
many,TRBV7-2,TRBJ2-3,TRBD2,CASSFTSGGAGTDTQYF,TGTGCCAGCAGCTTTACTAGCGGGGGGGCTGGCACAGATACGCAGTATTTT
.,TRBV9,TRBJ2-7,TRBD1,CASSPNGQGNSYEQYF,TGTGCCAGCAGCCCGAACGGACAGGGAAACTCCTACGAGCAGTACTTC
.,TRBV27,TRBJ2-1,.,CASSFINNKQFF,TGTGCCAGCAGTTTCATTAACAATAAGCAGTTCTTC
many,TRBV7-9,TRBJ2-5,.,CASRSLIKETQYF,TGTGCCAGCAGATCACTGATTAAAGAGACCCAGTACTTC
few,TRBV29-1,TRBJ1-3,.,CSVEPGGSGNTIYF,TGCAGCGTTGAACCGGGGGGCTCTGGAAACACCATATATTTT
many,TRBV12-3/TRBV12-4,TRBJ2-1,.,CASSLTPGYEEQFF,TGTGCCAGCAGTTTGACCCCAGGGTATGAAGAGCAGTTCTTC
.,TRBV6-2/TRBV6-3,TRBJ2-2,.,CATRLYPNTGELFF,TGCGCCACCCGTTTGTACCCCAACACCGGGGAGCTGTTTTTT
.,TRBV7-6,TRBJ1-5,.,CASSLAGQSNQPYHF,TGTGCCAGCAGCTTAGCAGGACAGTCAAATCAGCCCTACCATTTT
many,TRBV13,TRBJ1-2,TRBD1,CASSQGATGYTF,TGTGCCAGCAGCCAGGGGGCGACTGGCTACACCTTC